This TCR beta chain was captured in a study of T-cell memory formation after mild COVID-19. Findings and limits, study-wide: Clones which contracted sat mainly in CM and EM if CD4+, and in EMRA if CD8+.

Concerning this clonotype itself: Its antigen is not identified.

Each CDR3 protein is one row after TCRdb ran MiXCR on the 5' RACE reads. The profile shows 550,000 to 600,000 distinct CDR3 sequences, about a fifth of them singletons. The germline V gene encodes CDR1 MNHEY and CDR2 SVGEGT. The CDR3 length is 16 residues. The ends were cut back, 6 bases at V and 1 base at J, with 16 bases in the middle. Material for sequencing was PBMCs or a T cell subset sorted from them (not recorded which). The gene calls are TRBV6-2 or TRBV6-3 and TRBJ1-3; D possibly corresponds to TRBD1 (6 bases). The TCR was taken from an adult woman who had mild COVID-19 (a few samples of this study predate the infection). Cell type and time point are not known. CDR3 DNA: TGTGCCAGCAGGGATCCAGTTGGACAGTCTGGAAACACCATATATTTT. This translates into CASRDPVGQSGNTIYF.